The 14 T cell receptor beta chains below all came from one sample that was sequenced in a study of T cell repertoires in aging, cancer and after chemotherapy. Amplification of TCR beta used genomic DNA extracted from peripheral blood. A mixed TRB-A/B primer pool amplified rearranged TRB by multiplex touch-down PCR. Each CDR3 protein gets one entry after TCRdb re-called the multiplex PCR reads with MiXCR. The table lists 1,700 or so distinct CDR3 sequences, under 40% of them singletons. The specimen was blood. Every receptor here comes from a human donor with a solid tumor. The donor label of this sample is uncertain.

The table lists this clonotype with a few counts. This chain joins TRBV27 and TRBJ2-1; perhaps TRBD2 as D (5 bases). The CDR3 runs to 14 residues. Germline CDR1 reads MNHEY; CDR2 reads SMNVEV (reference sequence). The V end was cut by 0 bases, the J end by 5 bases, with 8 bases between. The CDR3 region has the DNA TGTGCCAGCAGTTTATCAGCGGTCAACAATGAGCAGTTCTTC. This sequence encodes CASSLSAVNNEQFF.

This clonotype was found a few times. The chain recombines TRBV7-2 with TRBJ1-4; no clear D. Trimming took off 7 bases at V and 4 bases at J, with 16 bases between the two ends. From germline, CDR1 is SGHTA and CDR2 FQGNSA. The CDR3 runs 15 residues. Here the CDR3 DNA reads TGTGCCAGCACCAAGTTCGTGGGGAATAATGAAAAACTGTTTTTT. Protein product: CASTKFVGNNEKLFF.

This clonotype was detected only a few times. This chain uses TRBV20-1 with TRBJ2-1; D is perhaps TRBD2 (7 bases). The CDR3 is 14 residues long. Germline CDR1 and CDR2: DFQATT and SNEGSKA (reference sequence). The V end was cut by 5 bases, the J end by 6 bases, with 17 bases between. This CDR3 reads CSAHGGPGINEQFF. CDR3 DNA sequence: TGCAGTGCTCACGGGGGGCCGGGTATCAATGAGCAGTTCTTC.

The chain recombines TRBV27 with TRBJ1-5; TRBD1 matches at 7 bases. The ends lost 5 bases at V and 7 bases at J; junction bases unmatched: 14. Germline V lookup: CDR1 MNHEY, CDR2 SMNVEV (reference sequence). The CDR3 length is 16 residues. CDR3 amino acids: CASSRVQTGFNQPQHF. The CDR3 DNA reads as TGTGCCAGCAGTAGAGTACAGACAGGGTTCAACCAGCCCCAGCATTTT.

V is TRBV27 and J is TRBJ2-1, with 8 bases identical to TRBD2. This CDR3 spans 15 amino acids. Germline V gives CDR1 MNHEY, CDR2 SMNVEV (reference sequence). After removal of 6 bases from V and 5 bases from J, the junction contained 9 bases not matched to a gene. The CDR3 region is CASRLSSGSHNEQFF. The CDR3 DNA reads TGTGCCAGCAGACTTTCCAGCGGGAGTCACAATGAGCAGTTCTTC.

A few counts support this clonotype. This sequence joins TRBV20-1 and TRBJ2-3; 9 nucleotides agree with TRBD2. J was trimmed by 4 bases and V by 7 bases; bases with no gene match: 6. The CDR3 is made up of 13 amino acids. Germline V gene lookup returns CDR1 DFQATT and CDR2 SNEGSKA (reference sequence). The CDR3 bases are TGCAGTGTCCCAGCGGGGGGCCCAGATACGCAGTATTTT. It yields the protein CSVPAGGPDTQYF.

The genes are TRBV7-3 and TRBJ1-4; weak D call: TRBD1 (5 bases). Looked up from germline, CDR1 is SGHTA and CDR2 is FQGTGA. CDR3 size: 14 residues. V lost 5 bases, J lost 7 bases, and 14 bases lay in between. CDR3 sequence: CASSPQGPGEKLFF. The CDR3 DNA reads as TGTGCCAGCAGCCCTCAGGGCCCGGGTGAAAAACTGTTTTTT.

In this sample, this clonotype is large. The chain recombines TRBV7-9 with TRBJ2-3; D assignment may be TRBD1 or TRBD2 (5 bases each). The V gene lost 1 base and the J gene lost 3 bases, with 11 bases spanning the gap. The CDR3 is made up of 15 amino acids. Germline V gene sequence: CDR1 SEHNR, CDR2 FQNEAQ (reference sequence). The CDR3 reads CASSLDRGGTDTQYF. The CDR3 DNA follows: TGTGCCAGCAGCTTAGACCGGGGCGGGACAGATACGCAGTATTTT. The full variable domain, its missing parts supplied by reference TRBV7-9 and TRBJ2-3, is DTGVSQNPRHKITKRGQNVTFRCDPISEHNRLYWYRQTLGQGPEFLTYFQNEAQLEKSRLLSDRFSAERPKGSFSTLEIQRTEQGDSAMYLCASSLDRGGTDTQYFGPGTRLTVL.

The chain has TRBV7-2 and TRBJ2-3; 8 bases are a match to TRBD2. The CDR3 sequence is 14 residues long. Losses at the gene ends were 5 bases for V and 6 bases for J; bases not matched to a gene: 7. In germline, CDR1 is SGHTA, CDR2 FQGNSA. The CDR3 loop is CASSVRTGGDTQYF. CDR3 sequence (DNA): TGTGCCAGCAGCGTTAGGACGGGGGGGGATACGCAGTATTTT.

The genes are TRBV29-1 and TRBJ2-1, with TRBD1 identical over 8 bases. The CDR3 has 14 residues. With 7 bases clipped from V and 5 bases from J, the junction kept 10 bases outside the gene matches. CDR1 and CDR2 from the germline V gene are SQVTM and ANQGSEA. DNA of the CDR3: TGCAGCGCCTTACAGGGGGTAGGACACAATGAGCAGTTCTTC. This sequence encodes CSALQGVGHNEQFF.

This clonotype appeared a few times. The chain combines TRBV5-5 with TRBJ1-6; 9 nucleotides align to TRBD1. V dropped 4 bases and J dropped 8; count of bases not matched to a gene: 7. The germline V gene encodes CDR1 SGHKS and CDR2 YYEKEE (reference sequence). The CDR3 is made up of 15 amino acids. This CDR3 is CASSERTGADSPLHF. For the CDR3, the DNA is TGTGCCAGCAGCGAAAGGACAGGGGCCGATTCACCCCTCCACTTT.

V usage is TRBV7-9 and J usage is TRBJ2-3; D is unresolved. Germline values: CDR1 SEHNR, CDR2 FQNEAQ (reference sequence). This CDR3 is built from 14 residues. V was clipped by 4 bases and J by 2 bases, with 10 bases between them. The CDR3 bases are TGTGCCAGCAGCTCAGTGACTTACACAGATACGCAGTATTTT. Amino acid sequence: CASSSVTYTDTQYF.

This clonotype has only a few counts. V gene TRBV11-2 combines with J gene TRBJ2-5; D is unresolved. The germline gives CDR1 SGHAT, CDR2 FQNNGV. The CDR3 has 12 residues. With 5 bases removed from V and 5 bases from J, the gap between germline ends came to 9 bases. CDR3 nucleotide sequence: TGTGCCAGCAGCCCGTCCGGGGAGACCCAGTACTTC. This codes for CASSPSGETQYF.

The J gene is TRBJ2-7, the V gene TRBV20-1; D uncertain. CDR1 and CDR2 from the germline V gene are DFQATT and SNEGSKA (reference sequence). The CDR3 is 12 amino acids. Trimming shortened V by 3 bases and J by 3 bases, and 9 bases separated the two germline ends. CDR3 protein: CSASWQRYEQYF. CDR3 DNA sequence: TGCAGTGCTAGTTGGCAGCGCTACGAGCAGTACTTC.